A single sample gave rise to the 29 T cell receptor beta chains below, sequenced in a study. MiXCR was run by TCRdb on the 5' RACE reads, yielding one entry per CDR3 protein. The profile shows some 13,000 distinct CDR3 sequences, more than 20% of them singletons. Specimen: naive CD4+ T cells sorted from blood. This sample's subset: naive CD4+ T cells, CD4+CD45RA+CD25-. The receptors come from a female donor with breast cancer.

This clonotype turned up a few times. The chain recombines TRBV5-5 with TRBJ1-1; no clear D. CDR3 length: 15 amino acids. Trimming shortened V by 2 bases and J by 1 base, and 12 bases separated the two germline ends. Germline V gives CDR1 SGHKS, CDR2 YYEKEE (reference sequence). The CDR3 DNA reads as TGTGCCAGCAGCTTAACTTCGATGGCGAACACTGAAGCTTTCTTT. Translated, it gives CASSLTSMANTEAFF.

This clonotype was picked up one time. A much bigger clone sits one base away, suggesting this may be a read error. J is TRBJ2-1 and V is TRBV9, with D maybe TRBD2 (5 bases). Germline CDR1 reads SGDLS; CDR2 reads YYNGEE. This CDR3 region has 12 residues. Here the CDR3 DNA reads TGTGCCAGCAGCCTAGCTTCCAATGGGCAGTTCTTC. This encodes CASSLASNGQFF.

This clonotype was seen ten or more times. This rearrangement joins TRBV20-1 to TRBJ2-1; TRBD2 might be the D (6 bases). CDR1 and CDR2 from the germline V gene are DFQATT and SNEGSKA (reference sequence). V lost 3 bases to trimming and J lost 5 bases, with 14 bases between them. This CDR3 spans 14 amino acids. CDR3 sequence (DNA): TGCAGTGCTAGGGTGGCGGGACTCAACAATGAGCAGTTCTTC. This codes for CSARVAGLNNEQFF.

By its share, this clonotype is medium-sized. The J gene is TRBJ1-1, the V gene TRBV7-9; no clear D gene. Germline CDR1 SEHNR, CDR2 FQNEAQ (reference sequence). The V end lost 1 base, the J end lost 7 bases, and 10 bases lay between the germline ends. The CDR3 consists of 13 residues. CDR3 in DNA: TGTGCCAGCAGCTTAGGCTGGGCGGGTGAAGCTTTCTTT. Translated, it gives CASSLGWAGEAFF.

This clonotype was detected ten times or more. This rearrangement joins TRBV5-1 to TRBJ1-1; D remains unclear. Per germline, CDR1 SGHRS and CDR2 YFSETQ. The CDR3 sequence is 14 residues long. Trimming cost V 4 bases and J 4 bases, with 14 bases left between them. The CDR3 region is CASSTGPESTEAFF. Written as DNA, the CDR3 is TGCGCCAGCAGCACGGGCCCTGAGTCCACTGAAGCTTTCTTT.

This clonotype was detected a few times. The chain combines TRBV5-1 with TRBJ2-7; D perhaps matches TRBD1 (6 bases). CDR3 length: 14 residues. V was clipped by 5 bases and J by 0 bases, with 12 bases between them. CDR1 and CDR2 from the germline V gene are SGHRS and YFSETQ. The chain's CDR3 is CASSVGQSSYEQYF. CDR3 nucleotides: TGCGCCAGCAGTGTGGGACAAAGCTCCTACGAGCAGTACTTC.

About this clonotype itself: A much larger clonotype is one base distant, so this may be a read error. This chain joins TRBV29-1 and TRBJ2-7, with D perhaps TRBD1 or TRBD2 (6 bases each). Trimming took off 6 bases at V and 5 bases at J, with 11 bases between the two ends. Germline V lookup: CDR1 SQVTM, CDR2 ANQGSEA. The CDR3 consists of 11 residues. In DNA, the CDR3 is TGCAGCGTGGGGGGCGGGGACGAGCAGTACTTC. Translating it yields CSVGGGDEQYF.

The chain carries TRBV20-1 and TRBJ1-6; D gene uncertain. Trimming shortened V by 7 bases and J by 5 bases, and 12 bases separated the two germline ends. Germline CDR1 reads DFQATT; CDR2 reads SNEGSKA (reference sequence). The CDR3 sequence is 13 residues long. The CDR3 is CSGRTDHNSPLHF. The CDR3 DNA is TGCAGTGGGAGGACGGACCATAATTCACCCCTCCACTTT.

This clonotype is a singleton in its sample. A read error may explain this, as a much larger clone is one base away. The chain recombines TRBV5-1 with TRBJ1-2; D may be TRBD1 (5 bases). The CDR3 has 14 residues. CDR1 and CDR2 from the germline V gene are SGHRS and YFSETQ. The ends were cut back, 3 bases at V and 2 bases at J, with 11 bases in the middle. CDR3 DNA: TGCGCCAGCAGCTCTTCGGGACGGAACTATGGCTACACCTTC. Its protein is CASSSSGRNYGYTF.

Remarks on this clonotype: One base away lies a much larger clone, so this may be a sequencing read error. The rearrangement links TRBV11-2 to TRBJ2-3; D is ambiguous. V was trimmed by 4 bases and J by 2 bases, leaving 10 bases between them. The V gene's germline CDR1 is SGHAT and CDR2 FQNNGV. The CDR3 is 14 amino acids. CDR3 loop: CASSSSSTTDTQYF. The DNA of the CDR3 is TGTGCCAGCAGCTCCTCATCTACCACAGATACGCAGTATTTT.

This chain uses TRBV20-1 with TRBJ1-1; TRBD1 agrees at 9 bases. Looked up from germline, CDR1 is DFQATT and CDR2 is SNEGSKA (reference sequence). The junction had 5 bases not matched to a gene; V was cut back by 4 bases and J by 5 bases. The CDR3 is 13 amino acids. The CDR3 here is CSATTGTGTEAFF. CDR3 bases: TGCAGTGCTACCACCGGGACAGGGACTGAAGCTTTCTTT.

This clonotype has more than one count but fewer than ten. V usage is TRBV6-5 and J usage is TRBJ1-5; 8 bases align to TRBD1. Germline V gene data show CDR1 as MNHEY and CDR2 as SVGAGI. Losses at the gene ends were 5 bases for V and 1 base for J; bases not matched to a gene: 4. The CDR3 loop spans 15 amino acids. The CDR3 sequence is CASSAGGLSNQPQHF. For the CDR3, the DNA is TGTGCCAGCAGTGCAGGGGGCTTGAGCAATCAGCCCCAGCATTTT.

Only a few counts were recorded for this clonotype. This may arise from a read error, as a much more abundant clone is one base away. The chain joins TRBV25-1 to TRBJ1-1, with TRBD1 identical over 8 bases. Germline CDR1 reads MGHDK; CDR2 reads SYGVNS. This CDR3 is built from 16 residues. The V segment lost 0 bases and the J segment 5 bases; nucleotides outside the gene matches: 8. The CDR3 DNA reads TGTGCCAGCAGTGAATATAGGACAGGGAGTAGGACTGAAGCTTTCTTT. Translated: CASSEYRTGSRTEAFF.

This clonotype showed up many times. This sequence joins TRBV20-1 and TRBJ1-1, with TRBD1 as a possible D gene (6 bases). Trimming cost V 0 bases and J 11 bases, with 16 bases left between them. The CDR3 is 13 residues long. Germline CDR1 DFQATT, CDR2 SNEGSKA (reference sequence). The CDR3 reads CSARDPPQGRAFF. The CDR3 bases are TGCAGTGCTAGAGATCCCCCACAGGGTAGGGCTTTCTTT.

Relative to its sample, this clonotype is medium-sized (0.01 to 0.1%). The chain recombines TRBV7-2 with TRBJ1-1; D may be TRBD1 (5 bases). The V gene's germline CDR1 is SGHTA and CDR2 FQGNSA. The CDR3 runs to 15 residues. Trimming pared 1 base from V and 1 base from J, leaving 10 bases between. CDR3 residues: CASSLGGSGNTEAFF. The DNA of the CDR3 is TGTGCCAGCAGCTTAGGGGGCTCGGGGAACACTGAAGCTTTCTTT.

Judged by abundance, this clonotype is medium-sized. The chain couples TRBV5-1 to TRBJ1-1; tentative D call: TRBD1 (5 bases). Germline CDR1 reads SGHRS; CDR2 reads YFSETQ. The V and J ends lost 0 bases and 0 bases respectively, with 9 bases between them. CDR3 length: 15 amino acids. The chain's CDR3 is CASSLGQNLNTEAFF. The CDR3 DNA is TGCGCCAGCAGCTTGGGACAGAACCTGAACACTGAAGCTTTCTTT.

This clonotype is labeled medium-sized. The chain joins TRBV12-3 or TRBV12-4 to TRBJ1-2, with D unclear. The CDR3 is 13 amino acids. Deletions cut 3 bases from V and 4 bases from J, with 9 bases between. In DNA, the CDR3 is TGTGCCAGCAGTTTTGGGAAAGGCTATGGCTACACCTTC. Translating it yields CASSFGKGYGYTF.

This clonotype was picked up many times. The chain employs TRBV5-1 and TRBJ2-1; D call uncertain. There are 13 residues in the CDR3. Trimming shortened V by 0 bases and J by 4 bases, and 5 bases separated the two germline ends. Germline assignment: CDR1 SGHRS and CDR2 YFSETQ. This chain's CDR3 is CASSLGQYNEQFF. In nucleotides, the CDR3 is TGCGCCAGCAGCTTGGGCCAGTACAATGAGCAGTTCTTC.

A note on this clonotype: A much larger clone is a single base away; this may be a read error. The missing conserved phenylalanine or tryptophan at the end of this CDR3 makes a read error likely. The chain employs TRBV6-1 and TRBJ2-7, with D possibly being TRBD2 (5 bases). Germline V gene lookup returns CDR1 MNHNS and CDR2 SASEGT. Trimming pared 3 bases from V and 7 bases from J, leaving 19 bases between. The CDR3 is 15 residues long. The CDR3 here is CASSELGVPLGEQYL. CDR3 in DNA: TGTGCCAGCAGTGAGCTCGGGGTGCCCCTGGGGGAGCAGTACCTC.

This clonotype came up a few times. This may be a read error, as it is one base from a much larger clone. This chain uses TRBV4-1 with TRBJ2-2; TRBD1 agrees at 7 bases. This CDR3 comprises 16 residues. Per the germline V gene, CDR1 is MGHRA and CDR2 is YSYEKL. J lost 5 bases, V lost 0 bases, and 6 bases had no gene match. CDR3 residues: CASSQDRGQWTGELFF. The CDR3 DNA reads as TGCGCCAGCAGCCAAGATCGGGGACAGTGGACCGGGGAGCTGTTTTTT.

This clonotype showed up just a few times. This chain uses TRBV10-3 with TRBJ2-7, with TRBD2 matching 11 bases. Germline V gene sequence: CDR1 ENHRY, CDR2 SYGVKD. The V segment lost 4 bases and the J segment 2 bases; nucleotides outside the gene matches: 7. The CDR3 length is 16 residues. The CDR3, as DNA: TGTGCCATCAGTGGGACGACTAGCGGGACGGCCTACGAGCAGTACTTC. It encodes CAISGTTSGTAYEQYF.

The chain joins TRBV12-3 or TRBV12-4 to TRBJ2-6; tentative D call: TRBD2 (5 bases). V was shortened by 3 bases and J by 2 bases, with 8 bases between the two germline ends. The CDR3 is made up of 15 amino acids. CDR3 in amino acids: CASSFQEAGANVLTF. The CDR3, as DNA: TGTGCCAGCAGTTTTCAGGAGGCTGGGGCCAACGTCCTGACTTTC.

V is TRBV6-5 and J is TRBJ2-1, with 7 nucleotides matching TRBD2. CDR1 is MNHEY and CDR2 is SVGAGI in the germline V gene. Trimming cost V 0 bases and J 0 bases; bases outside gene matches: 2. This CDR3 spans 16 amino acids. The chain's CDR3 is CASSYSGGSSYNEQFF. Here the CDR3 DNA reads TGTGCCAGCAGTTACTCGGGCGGGAGCTCCTACAATGAGCAGTTCTTC.

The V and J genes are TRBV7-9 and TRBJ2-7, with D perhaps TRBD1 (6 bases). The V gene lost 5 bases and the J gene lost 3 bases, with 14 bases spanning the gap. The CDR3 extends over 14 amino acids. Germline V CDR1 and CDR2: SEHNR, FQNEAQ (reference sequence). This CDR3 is CASSPSQGSYEQYF. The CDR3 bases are TGTGCCAGCAGCCCCAGCCAGGGGAGCTACGAGCAGTACTTC. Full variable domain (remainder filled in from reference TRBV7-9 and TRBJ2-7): DTGVSQNPRHKITKRGQNVTFRCDPISEHNRLYWYRQTLGQGPEFLTYFQNEAQLEKSRLLSDRFSAERPKGSFSTLEIQRTEQGDSAMYLCASSPSQGSYEQYFGPGTRLTVT.

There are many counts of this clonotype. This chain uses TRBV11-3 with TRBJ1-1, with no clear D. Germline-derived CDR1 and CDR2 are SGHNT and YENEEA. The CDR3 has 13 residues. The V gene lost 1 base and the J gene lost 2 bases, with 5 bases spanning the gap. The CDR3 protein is CASSLGGNTEAFF. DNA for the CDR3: TGTGCCAGCAGCTTAGGTGGAAACACTGAAGCTTTCTTT.

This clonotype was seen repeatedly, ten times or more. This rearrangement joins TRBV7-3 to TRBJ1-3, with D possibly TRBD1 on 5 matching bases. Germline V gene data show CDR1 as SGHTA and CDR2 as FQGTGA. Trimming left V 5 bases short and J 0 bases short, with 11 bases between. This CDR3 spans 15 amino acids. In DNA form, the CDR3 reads TGTGCCAGCAGCCCGGGGGGGTACTCTGGAAACACCATATATTTT. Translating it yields CASSPGGYSGNTIYF.

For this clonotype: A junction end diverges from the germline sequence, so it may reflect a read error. CDR3 sequence reads: CSATDRLGYERYF. Written as DNA, the CDR3 is TGCAGTGCTACGGACAGGTTAGGCTACGAGCGGTACTTC. The rearrangement links TRBV20-1 to TRBJ2-7; TRBD1 matches at 7 bases. This CDR3 contains 13 residues. Germline lookup yields CDR1 DFQATT and CDR2 SNEGSKA (reference sequence).

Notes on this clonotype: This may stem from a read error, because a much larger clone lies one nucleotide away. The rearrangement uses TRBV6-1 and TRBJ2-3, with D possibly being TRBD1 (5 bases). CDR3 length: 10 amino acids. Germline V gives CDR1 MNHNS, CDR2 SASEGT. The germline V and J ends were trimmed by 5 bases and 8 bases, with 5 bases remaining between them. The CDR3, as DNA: TGTGCCAGCAGTAGGGGTACGCAGTATTTT. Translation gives CASSRGTQYF.

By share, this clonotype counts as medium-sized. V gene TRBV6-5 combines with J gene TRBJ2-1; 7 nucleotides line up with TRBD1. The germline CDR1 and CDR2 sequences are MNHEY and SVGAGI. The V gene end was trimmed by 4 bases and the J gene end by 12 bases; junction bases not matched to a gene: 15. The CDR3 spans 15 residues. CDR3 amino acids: CASSLRDRAPHAQFF. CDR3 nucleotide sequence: TGTGCCAGCAGTTTACGAGACAGGGCCCCTCACGCGCAGTTCTTC.